This T cell receptor beta chain was sequenced for a study of OX40 agonist ivuxolimab in advanced cancers. The CDR3 is 18 residues long. Germline-derived CDR1 and CDR2 are SEHNR and FQNEAQ (reference sequence). The V and J ends lost 5 bases and 4 bases, in that order; junction bases with no gene match: 16. Assay used: immunoSEQ multiplex PCR; TCRdb lists only in-frame clones, some missing. The top ten clones hold roughly 2% of a sample with 65,000 or so clones, approximately 88% of them seen once. This clonotype was obtained from an adult with an advanced solid tumor such as melanoma, head and neck, liver or kidney cancer. Sequencing was performed on CD4+ or CD8+ T cells sorted from blood, taken in a trial of the OX40 agonist ivuxolimab. The chain joins TRBV7-9 to TRBJ2-2; TRBD2 matches at 7 bases. CDR3 nucleotides: TGTGCCAGCAGCCCAACCCGGGGTTTGCGGGAGTTCACCGGGGAGCTGTTTTTT. This codes for CASSPTRGLREFTGELFF.